This T cell receptor beta chain comes out of a study of blood T cell repertoires in COVID-19. As processed by the authors: Reference gene primers were amplified, and this amplification served to estimate nucleated cell counts. Clones were read by immunoSEQ multiplex PCR, and TCRdb kept only the in-frame ones, dropping some. The V and J calls and clone size are taken from that table; D and trimming were inferred from the DNA. The sample consists of roughly 330,000 clones, around 88% of them appearing once. V lost 5 bases to trimming and J lost 4 bases; unmatched junction nucleotides: 3. The CDR3 length is 13 residues.

V usage is TRBV12-3 or TRBV12-4 and J usage is TRBJ1-2; 8 bases are shared with TRBD1. Sequencing input: peripheral blood. The receptor comes from a woman in her forties or fifties with acute or convalescent COVID-19. The CDR3 DNA reads as TGTGCCAGCAGTAGACAGGGGACCTATGGCTACACCTTC. Translating gives CASSRQGTYGYTF.